This T cell receptor beta chain was sequenced in a study of shared clonotypes between healthy human individuals. Overall study context: Every donor yielded three CD4 naive, three CD4 memory, two CD8 naive and one CD8 memory plate.

Assay used: immunoSEQ multiplex PCR; TCRdb lists only in-frame clones, some missing. The sample yields 1 million to 1.3 million clones, roughly 74% seen once. The V gene lost 1 base and the J gene lost 0 bases, with 7 bases spanning the gap. CDR1 is SGHDT and CDR2 is YYEEEE in the germline V gene. The CDR3 has 14 residues. The sequence was obtained from a young man in good health. Some clones in this sample may be carry-over from other donors' samples. The sample consisted of memory CD4+ T cells from PBMCs. Subset of the sample: CD45RA-negative fraction. The chain joins TRBV5-6 to TRBJ1-1, with D uncertain. The CDR3 protein is CASSLILVNTEAFF. The CDR3, as DNA: TGTGCCAGCAGCTTGATTCTAGTGAACACTGAAGCTTTCTTT.